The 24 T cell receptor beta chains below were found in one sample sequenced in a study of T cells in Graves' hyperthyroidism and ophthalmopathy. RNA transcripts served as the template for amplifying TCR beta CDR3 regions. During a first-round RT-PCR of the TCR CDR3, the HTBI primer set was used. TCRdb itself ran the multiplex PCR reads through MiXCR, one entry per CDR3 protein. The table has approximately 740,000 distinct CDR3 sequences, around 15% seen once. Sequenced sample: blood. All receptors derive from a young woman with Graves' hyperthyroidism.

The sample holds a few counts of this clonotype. CDR3 in DNA: TGTGCCAGCAGTCCACGGACAGGGGCAAATGAAAAACTGTTTTTT. Translated: CASSPRTGANEKLFF. The chain has TRBV6-1 and TRBJ1-4, with 9 bases aligning to TRBD1. V shed 5 bases, J shed 5 bases, and the junction held 6 bases outside the gene matches. This CDR3 is 15 amino acids long. Germline V lookup: CDR1 MNHNS, CDR2 SASEGT.

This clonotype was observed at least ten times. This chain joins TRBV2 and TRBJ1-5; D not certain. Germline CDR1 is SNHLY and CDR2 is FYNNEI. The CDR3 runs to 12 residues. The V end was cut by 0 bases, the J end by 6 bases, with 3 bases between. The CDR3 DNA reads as TGTGCCAGCAGTGAAGCCCGTCAGCCCCAGCATTTT. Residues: CASSEARQPQHF.

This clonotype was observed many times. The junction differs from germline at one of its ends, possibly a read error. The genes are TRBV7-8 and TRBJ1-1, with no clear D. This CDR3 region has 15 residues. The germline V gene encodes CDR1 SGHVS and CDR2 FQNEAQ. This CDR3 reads CASSPPGMNPRLALF. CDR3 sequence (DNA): TGTGCCAGCAGCCCACCTGGGATGAACCCTAGACTGGCTCTCTTT.

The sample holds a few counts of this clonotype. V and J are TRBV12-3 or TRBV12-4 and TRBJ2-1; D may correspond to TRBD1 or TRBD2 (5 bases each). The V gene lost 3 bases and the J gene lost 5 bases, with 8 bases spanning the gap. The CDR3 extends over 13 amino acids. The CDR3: CASSFQGDNEQFF. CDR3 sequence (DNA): TGTGCCAGCAGTTTCCAGGGAGACAATGAGCAGTTCTTC.

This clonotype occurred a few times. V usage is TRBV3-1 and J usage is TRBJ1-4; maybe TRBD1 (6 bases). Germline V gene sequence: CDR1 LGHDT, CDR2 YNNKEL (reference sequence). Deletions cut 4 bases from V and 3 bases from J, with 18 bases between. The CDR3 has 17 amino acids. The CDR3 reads CASSPQGSVSANEKLFF. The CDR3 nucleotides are TGTGCCAGCAGCCCCCAGGGGAGTGTTTCCGCTAATGAAAAACTGTTTTTT.

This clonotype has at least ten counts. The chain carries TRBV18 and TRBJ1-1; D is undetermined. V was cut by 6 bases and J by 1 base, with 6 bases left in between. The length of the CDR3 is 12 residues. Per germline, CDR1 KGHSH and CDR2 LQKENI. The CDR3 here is CASSWENTEAFF. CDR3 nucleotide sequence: TGTGCCAGCTCCTGGGAGAACACTGAAGCTTTCTTT.

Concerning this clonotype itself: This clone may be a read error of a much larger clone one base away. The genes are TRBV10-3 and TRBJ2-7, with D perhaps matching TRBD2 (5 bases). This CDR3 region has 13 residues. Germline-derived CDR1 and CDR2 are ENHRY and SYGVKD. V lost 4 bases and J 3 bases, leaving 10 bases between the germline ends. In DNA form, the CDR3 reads TGTGCCATCAGTGGGGAGTGGGGCTACGAGCAGTACTTC. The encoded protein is CAISGEWGYEQYF.

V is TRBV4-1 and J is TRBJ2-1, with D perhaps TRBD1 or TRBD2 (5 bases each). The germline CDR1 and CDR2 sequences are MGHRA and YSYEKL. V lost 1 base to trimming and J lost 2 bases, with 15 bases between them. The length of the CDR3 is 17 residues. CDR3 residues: CASSQGVGREPYNEQFF. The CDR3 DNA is TGCGCCAGCAGCCAAGGAGTAGGCAGGGAGCCCTACAATGAGCAGTTCTTC.

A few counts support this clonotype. Here the CDR3 reads CASSVGLSGYNEQFF. CDR3 nucleotides: TGTGCCAGCAGCGTGGGTCTCTCAGGGTACAATGAGCAGTTCTTC. This chain links TRBV9 with TRBJ2-1; a weak D match, TRBD1 (5 bases). Germline CDR1 reads SGDLS; CDR2 reads YYNGEE. V lost 2 bases and J 4 bases, leaving 13 bases between the germline ends. There are 15 residues in the CDR3.

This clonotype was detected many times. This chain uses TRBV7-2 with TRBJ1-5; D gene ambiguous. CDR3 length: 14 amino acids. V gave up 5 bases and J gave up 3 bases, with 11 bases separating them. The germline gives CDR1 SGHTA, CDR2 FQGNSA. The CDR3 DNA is TGTGCCAGCAGCCGATATCGGGACAATCAGCCCCAGCATTTT. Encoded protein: CASSRYRDNQPQHF. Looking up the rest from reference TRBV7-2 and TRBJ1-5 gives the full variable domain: GAGVSQSPSNKVTEKGKDVELRCDPISGHTALYWYRQSLGQGLEFLIYFQGNSAPDKSGLPSDRFSAERTGGSVSTLTIQRTQQEDSAVYLCASSRYRDNQPQHFGDGTRLSIL.

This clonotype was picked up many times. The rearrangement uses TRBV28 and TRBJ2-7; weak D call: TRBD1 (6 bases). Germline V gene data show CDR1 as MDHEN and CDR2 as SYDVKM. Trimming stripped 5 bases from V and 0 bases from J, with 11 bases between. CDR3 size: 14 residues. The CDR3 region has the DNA TGTGCCAGCAGTACGGGACAAAGCTCCTACGAGCAGTACTTC. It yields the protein CASSTGQSSYEQYF.

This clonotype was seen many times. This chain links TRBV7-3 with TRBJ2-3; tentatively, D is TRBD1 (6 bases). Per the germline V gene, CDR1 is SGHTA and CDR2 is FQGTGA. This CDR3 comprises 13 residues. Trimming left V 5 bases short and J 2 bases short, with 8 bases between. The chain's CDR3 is CASSQGPTDTQYF. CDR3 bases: TGTGCCAGCAGCCAGGGGCCCACAGATACGCAGTATTTT.

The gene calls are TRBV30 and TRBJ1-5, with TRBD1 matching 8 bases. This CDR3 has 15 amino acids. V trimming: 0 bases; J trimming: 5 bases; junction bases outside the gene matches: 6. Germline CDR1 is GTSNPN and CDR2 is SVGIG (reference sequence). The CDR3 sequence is CAWSVRTGYYQPQHF. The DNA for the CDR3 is TGTGCCTGGAGTGTACGGACAGGGTACTATCAGCCCCAGCATTTT.

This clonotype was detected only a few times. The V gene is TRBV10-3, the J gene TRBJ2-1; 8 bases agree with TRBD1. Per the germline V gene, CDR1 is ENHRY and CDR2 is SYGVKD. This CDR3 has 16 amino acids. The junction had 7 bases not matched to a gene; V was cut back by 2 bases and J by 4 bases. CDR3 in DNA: TGTGCCATCAGTGAGCCGGGGACAGGCGATTACAATGAGCAGTTCTTC. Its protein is CAISEPGTGDYNEQFF.

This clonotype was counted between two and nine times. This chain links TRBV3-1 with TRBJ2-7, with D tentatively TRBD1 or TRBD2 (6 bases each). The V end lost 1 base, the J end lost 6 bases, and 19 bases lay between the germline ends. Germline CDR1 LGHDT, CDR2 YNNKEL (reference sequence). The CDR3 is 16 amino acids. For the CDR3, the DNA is TGTGCCAGCAGCCAAGGACGCGGCGGGACATCTTCCGAGCAGTACTTC. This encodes CASSQGRGGTSSEQYF.

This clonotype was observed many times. CDR3 sequence reads: CAWSSGWWGSYEQYF. Here the CDR3 DNA reads TGTGCCTGGAGTTCTGGATGGTGGGGGTCCTACGAGCAGTACTTC. The chain couples TRBV30 to TRBJ2-7; D possibly matches TRBD1 or TRBD2 (5 bases each). CDR1 is GTSNPN, CDR2 SVGIG, per germline (reference sequence). CDR3 length equals 15 residues. Trimming took off 2 bases at V and 1 base at J, with 15 bases between the two ends.

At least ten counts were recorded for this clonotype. The CDR3 region is CASNPSGDPYEQYF. In DNA form, the CDR3 reads TGTGCCAGCAATCCGAGCGGGGACCCCTACGAGCAGTACTTC. The chain employs TRBV7-8 and TRBJ2-7; 7 bases fit TRBD2. Germline lookup yields CDR1 SGHVS and CDR2 FQNEAQ. The length of the CDR3 is 14 residues. J was trimmed by 2 bases and V by 7 bases; bases with no gene match: 8.

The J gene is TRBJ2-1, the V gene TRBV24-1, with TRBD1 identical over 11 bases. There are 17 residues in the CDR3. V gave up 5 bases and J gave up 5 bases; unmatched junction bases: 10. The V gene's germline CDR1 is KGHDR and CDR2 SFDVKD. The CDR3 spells CATSVFGQGARDNEQFF. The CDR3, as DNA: TGTGCCACCAGTGTCTTCGGACAGGGGGCCAGGGACAATGAGCAGTTCTTC.

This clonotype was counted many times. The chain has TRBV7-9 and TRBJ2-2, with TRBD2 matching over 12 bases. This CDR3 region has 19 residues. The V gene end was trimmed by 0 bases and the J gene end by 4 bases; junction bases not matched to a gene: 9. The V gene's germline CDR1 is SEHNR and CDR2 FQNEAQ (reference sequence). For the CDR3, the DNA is TGTGCCAGCAGCTTAGCCCCTGCTAGCGGGAGGGCCTTCACCGGGGAGCTGTTTTTT. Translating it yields CASSLAPASGRAFTGELFF.

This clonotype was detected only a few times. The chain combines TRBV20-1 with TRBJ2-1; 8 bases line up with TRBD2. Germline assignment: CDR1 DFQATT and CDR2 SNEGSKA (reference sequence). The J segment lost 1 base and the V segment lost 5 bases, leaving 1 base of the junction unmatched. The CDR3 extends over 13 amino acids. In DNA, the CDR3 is TGCAGTGCTGCTAGCGGGTCCTACAATGAGCAGTTCTTC. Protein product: CSAASGSYNEQFF.

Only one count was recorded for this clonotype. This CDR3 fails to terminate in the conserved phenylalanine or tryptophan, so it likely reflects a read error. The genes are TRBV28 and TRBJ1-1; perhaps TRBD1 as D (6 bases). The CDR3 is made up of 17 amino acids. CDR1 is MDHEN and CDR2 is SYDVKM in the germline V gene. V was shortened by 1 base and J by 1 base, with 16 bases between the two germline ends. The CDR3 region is CASSLFVIGQRNTEAFI. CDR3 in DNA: TGTGCCAGCAGTTTATTTGTAATTGGACAGCGGAACACTGAAGCTTTCATT.

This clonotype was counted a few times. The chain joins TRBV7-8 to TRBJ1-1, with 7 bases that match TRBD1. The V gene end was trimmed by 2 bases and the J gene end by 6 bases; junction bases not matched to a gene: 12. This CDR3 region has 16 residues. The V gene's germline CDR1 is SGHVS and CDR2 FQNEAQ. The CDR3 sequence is CASSLFGRGGSAEAFF. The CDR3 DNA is TGTGCCAGCAGCTTATTCGGCAGGGGGGGTTCTGCTGAAGCTTTCTTT.

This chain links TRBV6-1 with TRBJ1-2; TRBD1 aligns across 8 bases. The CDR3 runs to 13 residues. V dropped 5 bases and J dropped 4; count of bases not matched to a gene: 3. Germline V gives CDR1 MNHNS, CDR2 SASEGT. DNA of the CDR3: TGTGCCAGCAGTCAACAGGGGGGCTATGGCTACACCTTC. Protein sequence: CASSQQGGYGYTF.

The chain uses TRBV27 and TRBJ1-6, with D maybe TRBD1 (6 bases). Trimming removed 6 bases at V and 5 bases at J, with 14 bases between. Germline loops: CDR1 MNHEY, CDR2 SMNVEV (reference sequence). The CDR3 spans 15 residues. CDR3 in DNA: TGTGCCAGCAGCCTCGGACAGTTAAATAATTCACCCCTCCACTTT. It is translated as CASSLGQLNNSPLHF.